The 5 T cell receptor beta chains listed next were all sequenced from one sample in a study of post-analysis software for immune sequencing data. TCR beta cDNA libraries included unique molecular identifiers. TCRdb re-derived calls from the PCR reads in MiXCR, one entry per CDR3 protein. The sample carries 350,000 to 450,000 distinct CDR3 sequences, approximately 39% recorded once. Their recognized antigens are unknown. Findings of the study overall: Among roughly five TRBV segments more frequent in patients than controls were TRBV5-6, TRBV5-1 and TRBV20-1.

The sample comprised blood. Receptor source: a girl aged 2-10 years with multiple sclerosis.

This chain uses TRBV15 with TRBJ1-1; D uncertain. The CDR3 has 14 residues. V shed 6 bases and J shed 6 bases, with 17 bases lying between them. CDR1 is LNHNV, CDR2 YYDKDF, per germline (reference sequence). The CDR3: CATSLSSGSPEAFF. The CDR3 region has the DNA TGTGCCACCAGTTTAAGCTCCGGCTCGCCTGAAGCTTTCTTT.

V and J are TRBV10-3 and TRBJ2-7; D not resolved. V lost 3 bases and J lost 0, with 12 bases in between. The CDR3 runs 15 residues. The V gene's germline CDR1 is ENHRY and CDR2 SYGVKD. As DNA, the CDR3 is TGTGCCATCAGTGATCCAGCCAAAGCCTCCTACGAGCAGTACTTC. Translation gives CAISDPAKASYEQYF.

This chain uses TRBV6-5 with TRBJ2-7; no definite D call. CDR3 size: 15 residues. The V and J ends lost 2 bases and 0 bases respectively, with 11 bases between them. CDR1 MNHEY and CDR2 SVGAGI come from the germline V gene. CDR3: CASSYGRMISYEQYF. DNA of the CDR3: TGTGCCAGCAGTTACGGCAGAATGATCTCCTACGAGCAGTACTTC.

V and J are TRBV20-1 and TRBJ2-1; D remains ambiguous. Trimming took off 3 bases at V and 2 bases at J, with 14 bases between the two ends. CDR3 length: 15 amino acids. In germline, CDR1 is DFQATT, CDR2 SNEGSKA (reference sequence). The CDR3 reads CSASLNRRTYNEQFF. In nucleotides, the CDR3 is TGCAGTGCTAGTTTAAACAGAAGGACCTACAATGAGCAGTTCTTC.

This clonotype was observed a few times. V is TRBV11-2 and J is TRBJ2-7; D is perhaps TRBD1 (5 bases). The CDR3 totals 17 residues. CDR1 and CDR2 (germline): SGHAT, FQNNGV. The germline V and J ends were trimmed by 1 base and 3 bases, with 19 bases remaining between them. DNA of the CDR3: TGTGCCAGCAGCTTAGCTCCGATACCGACAGTTTACTACGAGCAGTACTTC. Amino acid sequence: CASSLAPIPTVYYEQYF. The whole variable domain, remainder taken from reference TRBV11-2 and TRBJ2-7, is EAGVAQSPRYKIIEKRQSVAFWCNPISGHATLYWYQQILGQGPKLLIQFQNNGVVDDSQLPKDRFSAERLKGVDSTLKIQPAKLEDSAVYLCASSLAPIPTVYYEQYFGPGTRLTVT.